This TCR beta chain was sequenced during a study of blood T cell repertoires in COVID-19. The CDR3 runs to 15 residues. The V and J ends lost 0 bases and 6 bases, in that order; junction bases with no gene match: 3. Germline V gives CDR1 MGHRA, CDR2 YSYEKL. Authors' analysis steps: Researchers report that nucleated cell counts were estimated from reference gene primer amplification. Sequencing used immunoSEQ multiplex PCR; TCRdb keeps in-frame clones, though not all of them. V and J calls and clone size are copied from that table; D and trimming were computed from the DNA. The table records roughly 120,000 clones, about 92% of them present only once.

The chain carries TRBV4-1 and TRBJ1-4; TRBD1 matches at 8 bases. This receptor was taken from a man in his fifties or sixties with active COVID-19. Sequenced input: peripheral blood. The CDR3 region is CASSQEGTGDEKLFF. Here the CDR3 DNA reads TGCGCCAGCAGCCAAGAGGGGACAGGAGATGAAAAACTGTTTTTT.